Detailed here is one T cell receptor (beta chain). A much larger clone lies one base from this, so it may be a read error. The data stem from a study of CD8+CD57+ T cells in acquired aplastic anemia. CD8+CD57+ cell expansion, shown by flow cytometry, had occurred in the patients selected for sequencing. Germline V CDR1 and CDR2: SGDLS, YYNGEE. Losses at the gene ends were 1 base for V and 11 bases for J; bases not matched to a gene: 7. The CDR3 runs 16 residues. Genomic DNA, the template, was used for profiling of the TCR beta VDJ and CDR3. TCRdb reanalysed the reads using MiXCR and keeps one entry per CDR3 protein. This table has 180,000 or so distinct CDR3 sequences, less than 60% appearing once.

The sample taken for sequencing was sorted CD4+, CD8+, or CD8+CD57+ T cells (not recorded which) from PBMCs. The TCR sequence derives from a human donor with aplastic anemia. The chain is built from TRBV9 and TRBJ2-1; the match to TRBD2 covers 15 bases. The CDR3 here is CASSVSRGLAGGKQFF. Written as DNA, the CDR3 is TGTGCCAGCAGCGTATCCAGGGGACTAGCGGGGGGCAAGCAGTTCTTC.